A single sample is the source of the 2 T cell receptor beta chains below, sequenced in a study of cytomegalovirus exposure and HLA in healthy donors. Amplification used 60 Vbeta primers and 13 Jbeta primers. TCRdb's copy holds only in-frame clones and misses some; the assay was immunoSEQ multiplex PCR. Of under 200,000 clones in the sample, about 82% are singletons; the top ten hold 2% to 2.5%. Sequenced input: PBMCs. These receptors were taken from a woman between 45 and 60 years old in good health and CMV-seronegative.

This chain links TRBV7-2 with TRBJ2-5; a possible D gene is TRBD1 (6 bases). The CDR3 covers 14 residues. V lost 3 bases and J lost 4, with 12 bases in between. Germline V gives CDR1 SGHTA, CDR2 FQGNSA. The CDR3 sequence is CASSFRQAPETQYF. The CDR3 nucleotides are TGTGCCAGCAGCTTCAGACAGGCCCCAGAGACCCAGTACTTC.

The genes are TRBV5-1 and TRBJ2-2; no firm D call. Deletions cut 1 base from V and 4 bases from J, with 11 bases between. Germline loops: CDR1 SGHRS, CDR2 YFSETQ. The CDR3 has 15 residues. The CDR3 protein is CASSLTNTPTGELFF. The DNA of the CDR3 is TGCGCCAGCAGCTTGACGAACACCCCCACCGGGGAGCTGTTTTTT.